This T cell receptor (beta chain) originates from a study of T cell repertoires in cytomegalovirus infection. Across the study: The authors relied on CMV epitopes, both recently identified HLA-C-restricted and well-studied HLA-B-restricted. It was the public TCR beta signatures that indicated both CMV infection and matching HLA type. The study's findings and limits: The study identified carriers of CMV plus the relevant HLA from cumulative public TCR beta family frequency. The ex vivo response showed dominance by HLA-C-restricted CMV-specific TCR beta clonotypes.

This clonotype was seen only a few times. Antigen specificity is unknown. The V gene's germline CDR1 is MNHEY and CDR2 SVGAGI. This CDR3 is built from 12 residues. The ends were cut back, 5 bases at V and 4 bases at J, with 6 bases in the middle. Each CDR3 protein is one row after TCRdb ran MiXCR on the reads. Seen here are under 500,000 distinct CDR3 sequences, about 42% observed once, and the top ten hold about 39%. The sequenced sample was cultured PBMCs, obtained from culture after CMV antigen stimulation. This clonotype was obtained from a human donor in good health (CMV status not recorded). Some clones in this sample may be carry-over from other donors' samples. The chain couples TRBV6-5 to TRBJ1-3; D unresolved. The CDR3 sequence is CASSDRGNTIYF. The CDR3 nucleotides are TGTGCCAGCAGTGATCGAGGAAACACCATATATTTT.